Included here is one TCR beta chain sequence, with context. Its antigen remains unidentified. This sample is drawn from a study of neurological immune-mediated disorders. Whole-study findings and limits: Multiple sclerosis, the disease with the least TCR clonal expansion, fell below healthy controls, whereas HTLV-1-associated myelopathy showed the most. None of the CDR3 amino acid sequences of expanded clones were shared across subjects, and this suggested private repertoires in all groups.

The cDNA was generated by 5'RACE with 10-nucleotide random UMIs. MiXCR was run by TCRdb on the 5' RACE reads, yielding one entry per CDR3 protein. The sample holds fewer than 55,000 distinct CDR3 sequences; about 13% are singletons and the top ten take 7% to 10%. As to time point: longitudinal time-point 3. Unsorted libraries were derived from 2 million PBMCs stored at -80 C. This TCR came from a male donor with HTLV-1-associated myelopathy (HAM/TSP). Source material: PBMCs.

CDR3 nucleotide sequence: TGTGCCAGCAGGGGGGGGTCCTATGAGCAGTTCTTC. The encoded protein is CASRGGSYEQFF. The gene calls are TRBV27 and TRBJ2-1; 7 positions match TRBD2. V gave up 6 bases and J gave up 8 bases; unmatched junction bases: 4. Germline V gene sequence: CDR1 MNHEY, CDR2 SMNVEV (reference sequence). The CDR3 extends over 12 amino acids.